The 5 T cell receptor beta chains presented below share a single source sample, sequenced in a study of beta chain features in type 1 diabetes. As every portion of the isolated RNA was reverse transcribed, the sequencing read expressed TCRB transcripts. This table comes from immunoSEQ multiplex PCR, and its TCRdb copy is limited to in-frame clones, with some not included. This table holds 15,000 to 20,000 clones, 45% to 50% found once. The source material was stem cell memory CD4+ T cells from blood. These receptors were obtained from a man between 18 and 29 years old in good health.

This clone was observed a few times. This sequence joins TRBV4-3 and TRBJ2-5; TRBD2 might be the D (5 bases). With 0 bases removed from V and 4 bases from J, the gap between germline ends came to 15 bases. Germline loops: CDR1 LGHNA, CDR2 YSLEER. The CDR3 spans 16 residues. The CDR3 spells CASSQDPVLARETQYF. In DNA, the CDR3 is TGCGCCAGCAGCCAAGATCCAGTGTTAGCGCGAGAGACCCAGTACTTC.

The V gene is TRBV27, the J gene TRBJ2-4; 13 nucleotides align to TRBD2. The junction had 14 bases not matched to a gene; V was cut back by 6 bases and J by 3 bases. This CDR3 comprises 19 residues. Germline loops: CDR1 MNHEY, CDR2 SMNVEV (reference sequence). This CDR3 is CASSPLAGGPSGVKNIQYF. The DNA of the CDR3 is TGTGCCAGCAGCCCACTAGCGGGAGGGCCCTCGGGCGTCAAAAACATTCAGTACTTC.

This clone has a handful of counts. The chain recombines TRBV10-3 with TRBJ1-4; 9 bases align to TRBD1. The V segment lost 3 bases and the J segment 0 bases; nucleotides outside the gene matches: 8. CDR3 size: 18 residues. CDR1 ENHRY and CDR2 SYGVKD come from the germline V gene. The CDR3 DNA reads TGTGCCATCAGTGATTCAGACAGGGGGGTTGCAACTAATGAAAAACTGTTTTTT. Protein: CAISDSDRGVATNEKLFF.

This clone was detected a few times. The rearrangement joins TRBV7-2 to TRBJ2-3, with a possible D match to TRBD1 (6 bases). Germline CDR1 is SGHTA and CDR2 is FQGNSA. The CDR3 sequence is 15 residues long. V lost 1 base to trimming and J lost 7 bases, with 15 bases between them. CDR3 residues: CASSLETGASHTQYF. DNA for the CDR3: TGTGCCAGCAGCTTAGAGACAGGAGCCTCGCATACGCAGTATTTT.

V gene TRBV4-3 combines with J gene TRBJ2-7; D is perhaps TRBD1 (6 bases). This CDR3 is 15 amino acids long. Between the trimmed V and J ends, which lost 2 bases and 2 bases, there was a span of 13 bases. Germline lookup yields CDR1 LGHNA and CDR2 YSLEER. CDR3 residues: CASSQRQAEPYEQYF. The CDR3 DNA is TGCGCCAGCAGCCAACGACAGGCCGAACCCTACGAGCAGTACTTC.